The 32 T cell receptor beta chains in this list originate from one sample, sequenced in a study of vaccination and CD4 T cells after COVID-19. These receptors have no identified antigens. Treatment reported: approximately 10-day PBMC culture with coronavirus spike peptide pools or control peptides (ViraFEST assay). Scientists ran DNA taken from cultured CD4+ T cells through the Oncomine TCR Beta short-read assay for sequencing. MiXCR, applied by TCRdb to the PCR reads, yields one record per CDR3 protein. The sample holds about 26,000 distinct CDR3 sequences, 50% to 65% seen once. Here the sequenced sample was CD4+ T cells from blood, cultured in vitro, taken before SARS-CoV-2 vaccination. The source of these receptors is a human donor who received a COVID-19 vaccine.

This clonotype was observed a handful of times. The chain joins TRBV2 to TRBJ2-3; the match to TRBD2 covers 7 bases. The CDR3 covers 17 residues. Trimming removed 3 bases from V and 2 bases from J; junction bases left unmatched: 11. Germline CDR1 and CDR2: SNHLY and FYNNEI. CDR3 residues: CASSDPSRSGDTDTQYF. CDR3 bases: TGTGCCAGCAGTGACCCCTCTCGGAGCGGGGACACAGATACGCAGTATTTT.

This clonotype occurred a few times. J is TRBJ2-5 and V is TRBV19, with D tentatively TRBD1 (6 bases). Trimming took off 8 bases at V and 5 bases at J, with 18 bases between the two ends. The CDR3 loop spans 14 amino acids. Germline V gene data show CDR1 as LNHDA and CDR2 as SQIVND (reference sequence). Written as DNA, the CDR3 is TGTGCCAGTCAAACAGGGACGCCTGGGGAGACCCAGTACTTC. It codes for CASQTGTPGETQYF.

The genes are TRBV7-9 and TRBJ1-6; TRBD1 matches at 7 bases. The CDR3 is 13 residues long. V lost 5 bases, J lost 10 bases, and 5 bases stayed unmatched. Germline V gene lookup returns CDR1 SEHNR and CDR2 FQNEAQ (reference sequence). The CDR3 here is CASSTTGVSPLHF. For the CDR3, the DNA is TGTGCCAGCAGCACCACAGGGGTGTCACCCCTCCACTTT.

This chain links TRBV6-5 with TRBJ2-2, with D unresolved. Trimming cost V 2 bases and J 5 bases, with 12 bases left between them. The germline gives CDR1 MNHEY, CDR2 SVGAGI. This CDR3 spans 15 amino acids. CDR3 sequence reads: CASSYKGRGTGELFF. CDR3 coding DNA: TGTGCCAGCAGTTACAAAGGGCGTGGGACCGGGGAGCTGTTTTTT.

In this sample, this clonotype turned up once. The chain recombines TRBV24-1 with TRBJ2-3; either TRBD1 or TRBD2 may fit D (6 bases each). Trimming removed 2 bases at V and 4 bases at J, with 12 bases between. Germline loops: CDR1 KGHDR, CDR2 SFDVKD. The CDR3 runs to 15 residues. CDR3: CATSDSSGAPDTQYF. CDR3 bases: TGTGCCACCAGTGATTCCTCGGGGGCTCCAGATACGCAGTATTTT.

This clonotype was seen a handful of times. V and J are TRBV6-1 and TRBJ2-7; 8 positions match TRBD2. Germline V gene data show CDR1 as MNHNS and CDR2 as SASEGT. V lost 6 bases, J lost 0 bases, and 19 bases stayed unmatched. This CDR3 is 19 amino acids long. The CDR3 loop is CASRRSLVTERGSSYEQYF. Here the CDR3 DNA reads TGTGCCAGCAGAAGATCGTTGGTCACTGAGCGGGGGAGCTCCTACGAGCAGTACTTC.

This clonotype was seen a single time. V usage is TRBV24-1 and J usage is TRBJ2-5; perhaps D is TRBD1 or TRBD2 (5 bases each). The V gene lost 1 base and the J gene lost 7 bases, with 24 bases spanning the gap. Germline lookup yields CDR1 KGHDR and CDR2 SFDVKD. The CDR3 is 18 amino acids. CDR3 amino acids: CATSDFRSGTEDFRTQYF. The CDR3 DNA follows: TGTGCCACCAGTGATTTCAGGTCCGGGACGGAAGACTTTAGGACCCAGTACTTC.

The sample holds a few counts of this clonotype. The rearrangement uses TRBV5-6 and TRBJ1-2; the D gene is possibly TRBD1 (6 bases). This CDR3 has 14 amino acids. The V gene lost 1 base and the J gene lost 9 bases, with 16 bases spanning the gap. Germline assignment: CDR1 SGHDT and CDR2 YYEEEE. CDR3 residues: CASSLPPGAISYTF. CDR3 DNA sequence: TGTGCCAGCAGCTTGCCACCGGGGGCGATCAGCTACACCTTC.

This clonotype turned up a few times. The gene calls are TRBV5-4 and TRBJ1-6; a possible D gene is TRBD1 (6 bases). Per germline, CDR1 SGHNT and CDR2 YYREEE (reference sequence). The CDR3 loop spans 14 amino acids. Between the trimmed V and J ends, which lost 4 bases and 9 bases, there was a span of 14 bases. This CDR3 reads CASSIQGMASPLHF. The CDR3 DNA reads TGTGCCAGCAGCATACAGGGTATGGCTTCACCCCTCCACTTT.

This clonotype has just one count. The chain uses TRBV19 and TRBJ1-2; D perhaps matches TRBD1 (5 bases). Germline V gene data show CDR1 as LNHDA and CDR2 as SQIVND (reference sequence). Trimming took 7 bases from V and 7 from J, leaving 16 bases between them. This CDR3 is 13 amino acids long. The CDR3: CASTPGSGAGYTF. The CDR3 DNA reads TGTGCCAGTACCCCAGGGTCCGGGGCTGGCTACACCTTC.

The sample holds a few counts of this clonotype. The rearrangement uses TRBV2 and TRBJ1-2; D might be TRBD1 (6 bases). The germline V gene has CDR1 SNHLY and CDR2 FYNNEI. V was shortened by 2 bases and J by 4 bases, with 14 bases between the two germline ends. The CDR3 is 15 amino acids. CDR3 amino acids: CASSERAGGLYGYTF. The CDR3 DNA reads as TGTGCCAGCAGTGAAAGGGCGGGGGGCCTCTATGGCTACACCTTC.

This clonotype was counted only a few times. V usage is TRBV20-1 and J usage is TRBJ1-2; 12 bases are shared with TRBD1. V lost 6 bases and J lost 6; bases outside the gene matches: 5. Germline V lookup: CDR1 DFQATT, CDR2 SNEGSKA (reference sequence). CDR3 size: 13 residues. For the CDR3, the DNA is TGCAGTGCCCGGGGACAGGGGGCTGATGGCTACACCTTC. Amino acid sequence: CSARGQGADGYTF.

This chain links TRBV3-1 with TRBJ1-2; 10 bases map to TRBD1. Trimming took 4 bases from V and 5 from J; bases not matched to a gene: 7. The CDR3 contains 15 residues. Looked up from germline, CDR1 is LGHDT and CDR2 is YNNKEL (reference sequence). The CDR3 nucleotides are TGTGCCAGCAGCCTAAGACAGGGGGCGCTTTATGGCTACACCTTC. It encodes CASSLRQGALYGYTF. The whole variable domain, filled in from reference TRBV3-1 and TRBJ1-2, reads DTAVSQTPKYLVTQMGNDKSIKCEQNLGHDTMYWYKQDSKKFLKIMFSYNNKELIINETVPNRFSPKSPDKAHLNLHINSLELGDSAVYFCASSLRQGALYGYTFGSGTRLTVV.

As concerns this clonotype: One end of the junction is discordant with germline, which a read error may explain. The chain couples TRBV19 to TRBJ1-2; TRBD1 matches at 8 bases. The CDR3 has 13 residues. In germline, CDR1 is LNHDA, CDR2 SQIVND (reference sequence). Here the CDR3 reads CASNQDRGYGHTF. In DNA form, the CDR3 reads TGTGCCAGTAACCAAGACAGGGGCTATGGCCACACCTTC.

The chain uses TRBV2 and TRBJ1-1, with D tentatively TRBD1 (5 bases). From germline, CDR1 is SNHLY and CDR2 FYNNEI. The CDR3 consists of 14 residues. Trimming removed 4 bases from V and 6 bases from J, with 15 bases in between. CDR3 in amino acids: CASSAPAGFAEAFF. CDR3 in DNA: TGTGCCAGCAGTGCACCTGCAGGGTTTGCTGAAGCTTTCTTT. The full variable domain, rest sourced from reference TRBV2 and TRBJ1-1, is EPEVTQTPSHQVTQMGQEVILRCVPISNHLYFYWYRQILGQKVEFLVSFYNNEISEKSEIFDDQFSVERPDGSNFTLKIRSTKLEDSAMYFCASSAPAGFAEAFFGQGTRLTVV.

The rearrangement links TRBV19 to TRBJ2-3, with D tentatively TRBD1 (7 bases). The V gene lost 4 bases and the J gene lost 5 bases, with 16 bases spanning the gap. Germline lookup yields CDR1 LNHDA and CDR2 SQIVND (reference sequence). The CDR3 is 15 residues long. CDR3 loop: CASSRDQGGVDTQYF. For the CDR3, the DNA is TGTGCCAGTAGTAGGGACCAGGGGGGTGTAGATACGCAGTATTTT. The whole variable domain, filled in from reference TRBV19 and TRBJ2-3, reads DGGITQSPKYLFRKEGQNVTLSCEQNLNHDAMYWYRQDPGQGLRLIYYSQIVNDFQKGDIAEGYSVSREKKESFPLTVTSAQKNPTAFYLCASSRDQGGVDTQYFGPGTRLTVL.

This rearrangement joins TRBV10-1 to TRBJ2-5; 8 bases map to TRBD1. Germline trimming cut 9 bases from V and 5 bases from J; bases unmatched to any gene: 5. CDR1 and CDR2 from the germline V gene are WNHNN and SYGVQD (reference sequence). This CDR3 has 12 residues. The CDR3 region is CASSGGRETQYF. The CDR3 bases are TGCGCCAGTTCAGGGGGCAGGGAGACCCAGTACTTC.

The chain joins TRBV15 to TRBJ1-5; TRBD1 matches 7 bases. V was clipped by 1 base and J by 4 bases; unmatched bases: 1. Germline V gives CDR1 LNHNV, CDR2 YYDKDF (reference sequence). The CDR3 is made up of 14 amino acids. The CDR3 loop reads CATSRARGNQPQHF. CDR3 sequence (DNA): TGTGCCACCAGCAGAGCCAGGGGGAATCAGCCCCAGCATTTT.

V and J are TRBV9 and TRBJ1-1, with TRBD1 as a possible D gene (6 bases). V lost 0 bases and J 2 bases, leaving 20 bases between the germline ends. Germline CDR1 SGDLS, CDR2 YYNGEE. CDR3 size: 18 residues. CDR3 DNA: TGTGCCAGCAGCGTAGAAAAAGGGACAAACGACCTAAACACTGAAGCTTTCTTT. It codes for CASSVEKGTNDLNTEAFF.

The chain has TRBV12-3 or TRBV12-4 and TRBJ2-2; no firm D call. V was shortened by 1 base and J by 5 bases, with 5 bases between the two germline ends. CDR3 length: 13 residues. CDR3 in DNA: TGTGCCAGCAGTTTAGTGGTTACCGGGGAGCTGTTTTTT. It codes for CASSLVVTGELFF.

In this sample, this clonotype turned up a few times. The chain has TRBV6-5 and TRBJ2-2; perhaps TRBD1 as D (5 bases). CDR3 length equals 17 residues. Trimming took off 2 bases at V and 0 bases at J, with 13 bases between the two ends. Germline loops: CDR1 MNHEY, CDR2 SVGAGI. The CDR3 nucleotides are TGTGCCAGCAGTTACAGAGCCAGGGTTTCGAACACCGGGGAGCTGTTTTTT. Translated: CASSYRARVSNTGELFF.

CDR3 DNA: TGTGCCAGCAGTCCGCAAACAGGGGGAAATAATTCACCCCTCCACTTT. Translating gives CASSPQTGGNNSPLHF. This rearrangement joins TRBV27 to TRBJ1-6, with TRBD1 identical over 8 bases. CDR1 is MNHEY and CDR2 is SMNVEV in the germline V gene (reference sequence). This CDR3 contains 16 residues. Unmatched junction bases numbered 8, after V lost 5 bases and J lost 5 bases.

V usage is TRBV18 and J usage is TRBJ2-7; 7 bases are shared with TRBD1. The J segment lost 4 bases and the V segment lost 4 bases, leaving 16 bases of the junction unmatched. Germline CDR1 KGHSH, CDR2 LQKENI. This CDR3 comprises 17 residues. DNA of the CDR3: TGTGCCAGCTCACTCTACGAGACAGGGAATCGCGGTTACGAGCAGTACTTC. It is translated as CASSLYETGNRGYEQYF. The full variable domain, completed using reference TRBV18 and TRBJ2-7, is NAGVMQNPRHLVRRRGQEARLRCSPMKGHSHVYWYRQLPEEGLKFMVYLQKENIIDESGMPKERFSAEFPKEGPSILRIQQVVRGDSAAYFCASSLYETGNRGYEQYFGPGTRLTVT.

V is TRBV20-1 and J is TRBJ2-1; possibly TRBD1 for D (6 bases). Trimming took 4 bases from V and 8 from J, leaving 18 bases between them. The CDR3 has 14 amino acids. Per the germline V gene, CDR1 is DFQATT and CDR2 is SNEGSKA (reference sequence). CDR3 in amino acids: CSATDRLAGDEQFF. CDR3 in DNA: TGCAGTGCTACTGACAGGCTCGCGGGCGATGAGCAGTTCTTC.

The chain carries TRBV18 and TRBJ1-2; the D gene is possibly TRBD1 (5 bases). This CDR3 contains 15 residues. The germline CDR1 and CDR2 sequences are KGHSH and LQKENI. With 3 bases removed from V and 4 bases from J, the gap between germline ends came to 15 bases. The CDR3 nucleotides read TGTGCCAGCTCACCGTCGGGACGGACCCTCTATGGCTACACCTTC. It specifies CASSPSGRTLYGYTF.

V gene TRBV20-1 combines with J gene TRBJ1-1; the D gene is possibly TRBD1 (6 bases). CDR3 size: 13 residues. Germline V gives CDR1 DFQATT, CDR2 SNEGSKA (reference sequence). The germline V and J ends were trimmed by 5 bases and 0 bases, with 10 bases remaining between them. Here the CDR3 reads CSARGRMNTEAFF. In nucleotides, the CDR3 is TGCAGTGCTCGGGGGCGGATGAACACTGAAGCTTTCTTT.

This sequence joins TRBV30 and TRBJ1-1; D may be TRBD1 (5 bases). V was pared by 0 bases and J by 2 bases, with 10 bases between. The germline V gene encodes CDR1 GTSNPN and CDR2 SVGIG (reference sequence). The CDR3 has 14 amino acids. CDR3 residues: CAWSVWQGNTEAFF. CDR3 nucleotide sequence: TGTGCCTGGAGTGTGTGGCAGGGTAACACTGAAGCTTTCTTT.

The sample holds a few counts of this clonotype. The chain couples TRBV20-1 to TRBJ1-1, with D possibly being TRBD1 (6 bases). The germline CDR1 and CDR2 sequences are DFQATT and SNEGSKA (reference sequence). CDR3 length equals 17 residues. The V end lost 1 base, the J end lost 1 base, and 19 bases lay between the germline ends. DNA for the CDR3: TGCAGTGCTAGAGGCCCTGTGGGGGGCGTAGGGAACACTGAAGCTTTCTTT. Encoded protein: CSARGPVGGVGNTEAFF.

The chain recombines TRBV24-1 with TRBJ2-5, with 10 bases identical to TRBD2. In germline, CDR1 is KGHDR, CDR2 SFDVKD. After removal of 4 bases from V and 4 bases from J, the junction contained 5 bases not matched to a gene. The CDR3 is 15 residues long. The CDR3 DNA sequence: TGTGCCACCAGTGACCCCGGGACTAGCGTAGAGACCCAGTACTTC. Residues: CATSDPGTSVETQYF.

The chain has TRBV7-2 and TRBJ2-6; D uncertain. The ends were cut back, 8 bases at V and 1 base at J, with 3 bases in the middle. The CDR3 consists of 12 residues. CDR1 SGHTA and CDR2 FQGNSA come from the germline V gene. The CDR3 DNA sequence: TGTGCCAGCCGATCTGGGGCCAACGTCCTGACTTTC. Translating gives CASRSGANVLTF.

This chain links TRBV19 with TRBJ2-1; 9 bases align to TRBD1. This CDR3 has 14 residues. Trimming took 5 bases from V and 9 from J; bases not matched to a gene: 8. Germline CDR1 and CDR2: LNHDA and SQIVND (reference sequence). Here the CDR3 reads CASSPRQGEAEQFF. CDR3 coding DNA: TGTGCCAGTAGTCCCAGACAGGGGGAAGCTGAGCAGTTCTTC.

A few counts support this clonotype. The chain is built from TRBV2 and TRBJ2-3; D is unresolved. Germline CDR1 SNHLY, CDR2 FYNNEI. The CDR3 runs 13 residues. V was clipped by 7 bases and J by 6 bases, with 14 bases between them. CDR3 nucleotides: TGTGCCAGCAATTTGGTTGTGAGGGATACGCAGTATTTT. Translating gives CASNLVVRDTQYF.